These T cell receptor beta chains were read from a single sample in a study of shared clonotypes between healthy human individuals. TCRdb's copy holds only in-frame clones and misses some; the assay was immunoSEQ multiplex PCR. The table includes about 2.1 million clones, 90% to 95% detected once. Sequences were obtained from naive CD8+ T cells from PBMCs. These receptors were taken from a man between 18 and 35 years old in good health. Some clones in this sample may be carry-over from other donors' samples. The conserved cysteine and the conserved F or W are not part of the CDR3 here. The order of the fields is J gene, V gene, CDR3 protein.

J: TRBJ2-7
V: TRBV2
CDR3: ASLGGSGVYEQY

J: TRBJ1-4
V: TRBV19
CDR3: ASKGAQGEKDEKLF

J: TRBJ2-5
V: TRBV7-9
CDR3: ASSFRVRGGETQY

J: TRBJ2-7
V: TRBV5-6
CDR3: ASSLDGEGAYEQY

J: TRBJ1-2
V: TRBV9
CDR3: ASSGRRELPNYGYT

J: TRBJ1-1
V: TRBV29-1
CDR3: SYLGEYAF

J: TRBJ2-7
V: TRBV6-1
CDR3: ASSEGGLREKYEQY

J: TRBJ2-5
V: TRBV10-1
CDR3: ASSESLAGYQETQY

J: TRBJ1-1
V: TRBV30
CDR3: AWRGKSGTGVGYAEAF

J: TRBJ2-7
V: TRBV7-9
CDR3: ASSFPTASGSIYEQY

J: TRBJ1-6
V: TRBV30
CDR3: AWRADSNPYNSPLH

J: TRBJ2-1
V: TRBV28
CDR3: ASSLGTSISNEQF

J: TRBJ1-6
V: TRBV28
CDR3: ASSFRGEASPLH

J: TRBJ1-1
V: TRBV28
CDR3: ASSPPGQWAGDAF

J: TRBJ2-7
V: TRBV27
CDR3: ASSFLPPGHEQY

J: TRBJ1-1
V: TRBV28
CDR3: ASCYSGASTEAF

J: TRBJ1-5
V: TRBV19
CDR3: ASSNSLLNRDRGVWNQPQH

J: TRBJ1-3
V: TRBV4-3
CDR3: ASSQDREGAGNTIY

J: TRBJ1-1
V: TRBV5-1
CDR3: ASSSGQGIPEAF

J: TRBJ2-1
V: TRBV11-3
CDR3: ASSLYSGEGYNEQF

J: TRBJ1-2
V: TRBV28
CDR3: ASSSGGGDTSSYT

J: TRBJ1-2
V: TRBV19
CDR3: ASRPDREGGYGYT

J: TRBJ2-4
V: TRBV28
CDR3: ATAYGGNIQY

J: TRBJ2-2
V: TRBV10-3
CDR3: AISEPRHGPGELF

J: TRBJ2-1
V: TRBV19
CDR3: ASTHLKRGVYNEQF

J: TRBJ1-1
V: TRBV9
CDR3: ASSVADRGRTEAF

J: TRBJ1-2
V: TRBV28
CDR3: ASSLRQLSNYGYT

J: TRBJ1-2
V: TRBV28
CDR3: ASSLRTLTGVGGYT

J: TRBJ2-7
V: TRBV19
CDR3: ASSTGRTSGSYEQY

J: TRBJ2-5
V: TRBV9
CDR3: ASSARRGDARQETQY

J: TRBJ2-3
V: TRBV5-6
CDR3: ASSLVRDTDTQY

J: TRBJ2-5
V: TRBV19
CDR3: ASSVSVQETQY

J: TRBJ1-5
V: TRBV5-1
CDR3: ASRAGTDSNQPQH

J: TRBJ1-6
V: TRBV19
CDR3: ASSIANSPLH

J: TRBJ1-1
V: TRBV19
CDR3: ASSIRGANTEAF

J: TRBJ1-2
V: TRBV27
CDR3: ASSLGGRDFLQGGYT

J: TRBJ1-2
V: TRBV6-6
CDR3: ASSYSPGTNYGYT

J: TRBJ1-5
V: TRBV28
CDR3: ASSLKGGQPQH

J: TRBJ1-4
V: TRBV5-6
CDR3: ASSLIGQGGEKLF

J: TRBJ2-6
V: TRBV27
CDR3: ASRLWGDSGANVLT

J: TRBJ2-7
V: TRBV4-1
CDR3: ASSPSGAYEQY

J: TRBJ2-1
V: TRBV7-6
CDR3: ASSLAPGDGTRVYNEQF